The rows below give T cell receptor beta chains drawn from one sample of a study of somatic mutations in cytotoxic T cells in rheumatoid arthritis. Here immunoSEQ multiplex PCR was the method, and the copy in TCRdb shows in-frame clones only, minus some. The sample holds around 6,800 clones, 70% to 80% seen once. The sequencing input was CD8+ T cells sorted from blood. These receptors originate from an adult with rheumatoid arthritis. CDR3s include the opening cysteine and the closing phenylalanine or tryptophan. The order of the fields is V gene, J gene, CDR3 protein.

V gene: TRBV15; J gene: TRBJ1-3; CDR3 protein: CATSRGRGLGNTIYF
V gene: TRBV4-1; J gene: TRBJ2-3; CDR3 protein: CASSHPHGDTQYF
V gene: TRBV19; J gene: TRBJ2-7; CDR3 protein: CASSIAEDSAYEQYF
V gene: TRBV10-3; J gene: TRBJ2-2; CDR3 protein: CAISRDSKNTGELFF
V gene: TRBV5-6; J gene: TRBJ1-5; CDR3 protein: CASSPRSAQPQHF
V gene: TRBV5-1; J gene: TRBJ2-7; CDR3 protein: CASSLTAFYEQYF
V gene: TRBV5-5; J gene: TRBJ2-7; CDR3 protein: CASSFQGDYEQYF
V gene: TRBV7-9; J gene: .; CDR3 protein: CASSPSDRGYIYEQYF
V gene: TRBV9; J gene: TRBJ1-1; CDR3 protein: CASSVERVGDTEAFF
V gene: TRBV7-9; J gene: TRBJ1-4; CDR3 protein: CASSLEPRGSEKLFF
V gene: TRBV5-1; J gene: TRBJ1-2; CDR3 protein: CASSGQSTNYGYTF
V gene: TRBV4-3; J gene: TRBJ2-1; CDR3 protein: CASSQVRGGLGNEQFF
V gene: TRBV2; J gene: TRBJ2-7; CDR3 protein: CASRAPQWAPGDEQYF
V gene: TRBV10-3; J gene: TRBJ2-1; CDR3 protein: CAISETSGINNEQFF
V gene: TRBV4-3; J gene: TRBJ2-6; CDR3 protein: CASSQEGSTGANVLTF
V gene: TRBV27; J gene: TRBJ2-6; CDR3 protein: CASRGGPTGANVLTF
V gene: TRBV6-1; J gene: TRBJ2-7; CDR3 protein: CASSDGPGSGGEQYF
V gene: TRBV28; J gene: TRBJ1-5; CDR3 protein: CASSHGQYSNQPQHF
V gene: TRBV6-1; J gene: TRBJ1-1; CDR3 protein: CASSGRDSGETEAFF
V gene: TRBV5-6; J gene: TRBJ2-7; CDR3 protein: CASSGDGRRYEQYF
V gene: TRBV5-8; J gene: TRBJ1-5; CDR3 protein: CASSLAGQGGQPQHF
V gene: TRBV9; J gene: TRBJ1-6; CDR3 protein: CASSGTSSRAPLHF
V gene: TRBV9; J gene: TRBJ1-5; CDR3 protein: CASSATSNQPQHF
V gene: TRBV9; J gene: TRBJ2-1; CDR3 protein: CASSLVGTGGYNEQFF
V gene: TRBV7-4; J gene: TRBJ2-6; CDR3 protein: CASSCSPSSQSRANVLTF
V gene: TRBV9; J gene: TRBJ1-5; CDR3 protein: CASSVGWGQPQHF
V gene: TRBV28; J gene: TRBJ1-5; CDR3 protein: CASRSRGILLTQHF
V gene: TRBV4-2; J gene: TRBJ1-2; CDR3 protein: CASSGTGGHGYTF
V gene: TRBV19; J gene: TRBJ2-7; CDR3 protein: CASRELGQGNEQYF
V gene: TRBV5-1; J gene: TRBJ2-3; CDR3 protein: CASSLWGGVADTQYF
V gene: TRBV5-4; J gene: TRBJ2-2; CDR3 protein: CASSVTWVGELFF
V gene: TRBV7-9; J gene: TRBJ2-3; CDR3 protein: CASSLISGSTDTQYF
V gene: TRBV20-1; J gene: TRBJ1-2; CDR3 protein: CSGRDDYGYTF
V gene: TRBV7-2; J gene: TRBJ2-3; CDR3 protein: CASSGSQSFTDTQYF
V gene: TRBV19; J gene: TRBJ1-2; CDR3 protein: CASSARGQGDYGYTF
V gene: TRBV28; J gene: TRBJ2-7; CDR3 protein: CASSNLPSAEPYEQYF
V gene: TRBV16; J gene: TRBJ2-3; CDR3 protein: CASSQSSLATSTDTQYF
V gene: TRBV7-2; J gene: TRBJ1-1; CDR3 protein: CASSLDSSTNAFF
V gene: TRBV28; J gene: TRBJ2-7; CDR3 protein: CASSLSSGYEQYF
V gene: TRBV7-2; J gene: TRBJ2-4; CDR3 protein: CASSLRVTRAKNIQYF
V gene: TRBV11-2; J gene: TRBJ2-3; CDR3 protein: CASSLRGEGLAGTDTQYF
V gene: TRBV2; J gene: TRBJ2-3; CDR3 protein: CASSELLAPDTQYF
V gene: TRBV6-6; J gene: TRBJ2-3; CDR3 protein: CASSWGGTDTQYF
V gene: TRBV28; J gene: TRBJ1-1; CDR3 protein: CASSSAGPGWTEAFF
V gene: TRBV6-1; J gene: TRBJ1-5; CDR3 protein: CASTRGGSNQPQHF
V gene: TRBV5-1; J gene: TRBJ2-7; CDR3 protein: CASSPRTVSFYEQYF
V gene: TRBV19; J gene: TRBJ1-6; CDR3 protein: CASGTGYFSPLHF
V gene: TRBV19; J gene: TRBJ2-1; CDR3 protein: CASSIPRAYNEQFF
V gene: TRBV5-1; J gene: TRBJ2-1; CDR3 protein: CASSLGLDFYNEQFF
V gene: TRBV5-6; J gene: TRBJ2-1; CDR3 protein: CASSFPGTVHRLFF
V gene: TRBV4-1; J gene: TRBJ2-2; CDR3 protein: CASSLAGGNTGELFF
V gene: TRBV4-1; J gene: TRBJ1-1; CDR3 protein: CASSQSGRTEAFF
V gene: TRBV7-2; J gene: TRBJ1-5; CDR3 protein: CASSLTAGGNQPQHF
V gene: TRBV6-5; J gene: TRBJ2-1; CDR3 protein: CASRQGVEQFF
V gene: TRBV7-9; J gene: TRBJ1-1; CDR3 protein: CASSLGPTEAFF
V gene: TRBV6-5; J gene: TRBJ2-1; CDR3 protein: CASSYSRAGDNEQFF
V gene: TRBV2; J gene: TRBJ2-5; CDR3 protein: CASSELSDWVQETQYF
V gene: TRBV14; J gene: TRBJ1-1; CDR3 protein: CASSQARREAFF